Listed below are T cell receptor beta chains from one sample, sequenced in a study of CD8+CD57+ T cells in acquired aplastic anemia. Via MiXCR, TCRdb re-called the reads, giving one row per CDR3 protein. This sample yields about 220,000 distinct CDR3 sequences, of which around 32% are seen a single time; roughly 1.1% belongs to the top ten. The sequenced sample consisted of sorted CD4+, CD8+, or CD8+CD57+ T cells (not recorded which) from PBMCs. These receptors were obtained from a human donor in good health, serving as a control. Both conserved end residues are part of each CDR3. Fields, in order: J gene, D gene, CDR3 length, clone size, V gene, CDR3 protein, CDR3 DNA. The D gene is left open where the match is weak. Rows may omit the clone size; those that give it use once, few, many or a size class.

J: TRBJ2-4; D: TRBD1; length: 17; size: .; V: TRBV11-1; CDR3: CASSATQGAGSKNIQYF; DNA: TGTGCCAGCAGCGCCACTCAGGGGGCCGGGTCCAAAAACATTCAGTACTTC
J: TRBJ2-3; D: .; length: 15; size: .; V: TRBV15; CDR3: CATSSEFRSTDTQYF; DNA: TGTGCCACCAGCAGTGAGTTTCGCAGCACAGATACGCAGTATTTT
J: TRBJ2-1; D: TRBD2; length: 13; size: many; V: TRBV20-1; CDR3: CSAQGLAHNEQFF; DNA: TGCAGTGCCCAGGGACTAGCGCACAATGAGCAGTTCTTC
J: TRBJ2-3; D: .; length: 17; size: many; V: TRBV11-2; CDR3: CASSSASIRDSTDTQYF; DNA: TGTGCCAGCAGCTCCGCCTCGATCCGGGACAGCACAGATACGCAGTATTTT
J: TRBJ2-3; D: .; length: 15; size: once; V: TRBV11-2; CDR3: CASSFRRGGTDTQYF; DNA: TGTGCCAGCAGCTTCCGGCGGGGCGGCACAGATACGCAGTATTTT
J: TRBJ1-6; D: TRBD1; length: 16; size: many; V: TRBV5-1; CDR3: CASSLLGTDTNSPLHF; DNA: TGCGCCAGCAGCTTGCTCGGGACAGACACTAATTCACCCCTCCACTTT
J: TRBJ2-3; D: .; length: 16; size: few; V: TRBV11-2; CDR3: CASSLWSSGAADTQYF; DNA: TGTGCCAGCAGCTTGTGGTCCTCGGGAGCGGCAGATACGCAGTATTTT
J: TRBJ2-1; D: .; length: 16; size: .; V: TRBV11-2; CDR3: CASSLDLPAGYNEQFF; DNA: TGTGCCAGCAGCTTAGATCTTCCGGCAGGATACAATGAGCAGTTCTTC
J: TRBJ1-1; D: .; length: 13; size: many; V: TRBV12-3/TRBV12-4; CDR3: CASSRQSNTEAFF; DNA: TGTGCCAGCAGTAGACAGTCCAACACTGAAGCTTTCTTT
J: TRBJ2-4; D: .; length: 15; size: .; V: TRBV27; CDR3: CASMEVLGSKDIQYF; DNA: TGTGCCAGCATGGAGGTGTTGGGGTCCAAAGACATTCAGTACTTC
J: TRBJ1-1; D: .; length: 13; size: .; V: TRBV2; CDR3: CASSYRENTEAFF; DNA: TGTGCCAGCAGTTATCGGGAAAACACTGAAGCTTTCTTT
J: TRBJ2-7; D: TRBD2; length: 15; size: few; V: TRBV18; CDR3: CASSPGLAGVYEQYF; DNA: TGTGCCAGCTCACCGGGACTAGCGGGAGTCTACGAGCAGTACTTC
J: TRBJ1-5; D: TRBD1; length: 15; size: once; V: TRBV10-3; CDR3: CAIRERQGANQPQHF; DNA: TGTGCCATCAGGGAGAGACAGGGGGCAAATCAGCCCCAGCATTTT
J: TRBJ2-4; D: .; length: 14; size: few; V: TRBV7-8; CDR3: CASSLGLAKNIQYF; DNA: TGTGCCAGCAGCTTAGGGCTAGCCAAAAACATTCAGTACTTC
J: TRBJ2-3; D: .; length: 13; size: many; V: TRBV6-1; CDR3: CASRQTWTDTQYF; DNA: TGTGCCAGCAGGCAGACTTGGACAGATACGCAGTATTTT
J: TRBJ2-5; D: .; length: 18; size: .; V: TRBV2; CDR3: CASSEAILVGTLQETQYF; DNA: TGTGCCAGCAGTGAAGCCATCCTAGTAGGGACCCTCCAAGAGACCCAGTACTTC
J: TRBJ2-5; D: TRBD2; length: 16; size: many; V: TRBV9; CDR3: CASSAGGPRGLETQYF; DNA: TGTGCCAGCAGCGCGGGGGGGCCTCGAGGTTTGGAGACCCAGTACTTC
J: TRBJ1-1; D: TRBD1; length: 15; size: many; V: TRBV15; CDR3: CATSGKGTGYTEAFF; DNA: TGTGCCACCAGCGGAAAAGGGACAGGGTACACTGAAGCTTTCTTT
J: TRBJ2-5; D: .; length: 15; size: .; V: TRBV7-9; CDR3: CASSLGLLGGETRYF; DNA: TGTGCCAGCAGCTTAGGATTACTAGGAGGTGAGACCCGGTACTTC
J: TRBJ1-2; D: .; length: 15; size: few; V: TRBV2; CDR3: CASSPTLGPNYGYTF; DNA: TGTGCCAGCAGCCCCACCTTAGGGCCTAACTATGGCTACACCTTC
J: TRBJ1-1; D: .; length: 15; size: .; V: TRBV25-1; CDR3: CASSESRGGDTEAFF; DNA: TGTGCCAGCAGTGAATCGCGCGGAGGGGACACTGAAGCTTTCTTT
J: TRBJ2-7; D: TRBD1; length: 15; size: .; V: TRBV15; CDR3: CATSEGGRGFHEQYF; DNA: TGTGCCACCAGCGAAGGGGGCAGGGGGTTTCACGAGCAGTACTTC
J: TRBJ2-7; D: TRBD2; length: 15; size: once; V: TRBV9; CDR3: CASSWRLAGGYEQYF; DNA: TGTGCCAGCAGCTGGAGACTAGCGGGAGGCTACGAGCAGTACTTC
J: TRBJ1-6; D: TRBD1; length: 17; size: few; V: TRBV5-4; CDR3: CASSLDPGQGANSPLHF; DNA: TGTGCCAGCAGCTTGGATCCGGGACAGGGGGCAAATTCACCCCTCCACTTT
J: TRBJ2-1; D: .; length: 16; size: .; V: TRBV29-1; CDR3: CSVEEGPSFSGNEQFF; DNA: TGCAGCGTTGAAGAAGGCCCTAGCTTTTCCGGTAATGAGCAGTTCTTC
J: TRBJ2-5; D: .; length: 12; size: .; V: TRBV2; CDR3: CARQGQSGAQYF; DNA: TGTGCCAGACAGGGACAAAGCGGGGCCCAGTACTTC
J: TRBJ2-5; D: .; length: 12; size: many; V: TRBV6-4; CDR3: CASTHRAETQYF; DNA: TGTGCCAGCACTCACAGGGCAGAGACCCAGTACTTC
J: TRBJ2-5; D: .; length: 15; size: .; V: TRBV6-1; CDR3: CASSTRRGTSETQYF; DNA: TGTGCCAGCAGTACCCGCCGGGGGACCTCGGAGACCCAGTACTTC
J: TRBJ2-7; D: .; length: 14; size: .; V: TRBV10-3; CDR3: CAISASDGTYEQYF; DNA: TGTGCCATCAGTGCATCGGACGGGACCTACGAGCAGTACTTC
J: TRBJ2-2; D: TRBD2; length: 15; size: many; V: TRBV2; CDR3: CASATGTKGTGELFF; DNA: TGTGCCAGTGCTACCGGGACTAAAGGGACCGGGGAGCTGTTTTTT
J: TRBJ1-1; D: .; length: 15; size: .; V: TRBV7-2; CDR3: CASSFQGVVNTEAFF; DNA: TGTGCCAGCAGCTTTCAGGGAGTCGTGAACACTGAAGCTTTCTTT
J: TRBJ2-6; D: .; length: 16; size: .; V: TRBV10-3; CDR3: CAISESRQAGANVLTF; DNA: TGTGCCATCAGTGAGTCAAGACAGGCTGGGGCCAACGTCCTGACTTTC
J: TRBJ1-2; D: .; length: 12; size: many; V: TRBV20-1; CDR3: CSARDAGVGYTF; DNA: TGCAGTGCTAGAGATGCGGGGGTGGGCTACACCTTC
J: TRBJ2-7; D: TRBD1; length: 16; size: .; V: TRBV18; CDR3: CASSPPRGDRGHEQYF; DNA: TGTGCCAGCTCACCTCCCAGGGGGGACAGGGGGCACGAGCAGTACTTC
J: TRBJ2-2; D: TRBD2; length: 14; size: many; V: TRBV7-9; CDR3: CASSEGTRGGELFF; DNA: TGTGCCAGCAGCGAGGGGACTAGGGGCGGGGAGCTGTTTTTT
J: TRBJ1-2; D: .; length: 15; size: few; V: TRBV3-1; CDR3: CASSQDLRDRYGYTF; DNA: TGTGCCAGCAGCCAAGATCTGAGGGACCGCTATGGCTACACCTTC
J: TRBJ1-2; D: TRBD1; length: 14; size: many; V: TRBV10-3; CDR3: CAISEGQGAYGYTF; DNA: TGTGCCATCAGTGAGGGACAGGGGGCTTATGGCTACACCTTC